This entry concerns a single T cell receptor beta chain. The sample belongs to a study of human T cells and chemical hapten exposure. TCRdb fed the 5' RACE reads into MiXCR, producing one record per CDR3 protein. The sample lists 110,000 or so distinct CDR3 sequences; 15% to 20% were seen once. The authors' total RNA extraction used unfractionated whole blood. Trimming took 0 bases from V and 3 from J; bases not matched to a gene: 8. Germline values: CDR1 SEHNR, CDR2 FQNEAQ (reference sequence). The CDR3 runs to 17 residues. The chain combines TRBV7-9 with TRBJ2-1; 7 nucleotides match TRBD2. This clonotype originated in a human donor in good health. For the CDR3, the DNA is TGTGCCAGCAGCTTAGCGGGACTAAAAGAGGGCTACAATGAGCAGTTCTTC. The encoded protein is CASSLAGLKEGYNEQFF.